This T cell receptor (beta chain) was documented in a study of T cells in Graves' hyperthyroidism and ophthalmopathy. General observations from the study: Ophthalmopathy and stable hyperthyroidism were told apart by a 13 V-J model.

Many counts were recorded for this clonotype. Its target is not known. CDR3 length equals 17 residues. Trimming shortened V by 4 bases and J by 1 base, and 19 bases separated the two germline ends. Germline values: CDR1 SGHAT, CDR2 FQNNGV. Amplified TCR beta CDR3 regions came from RNA transcripts. The HTBI primer set drove a first-round RT-PCR of the TCR CDR3. TCRdb re-analysed the multiplex PCR reads in MiXCR, keeping a single row per CDR3 protein. The data contain hundreds of thousands of distinct CDR3 sequences, about 15% of them singletons. Sequencing was performed on blood. This chain connects TRBV11-2 to TRBJ1-1; D uncertain. The clonotype was recovered from a woman aged 18-30 years with Graves' hyperthyroidism. The CDR3 DNA is TGTGCCAGCAGCTCAGGACCCTTTCCCTCCGGGAACACTGAAGCTTTCTTT. It translates to CASSSGPFPSGNTEAFF.